The T cell receptor beta chain described here comes from a study of graft-versus-host responses after intestinal transplantation. Whole-study context: Every recipient had anti-thymocyte globulin induction and about three years of tacrolimus plus steroids.

Sequenced by immunoSEQ multiplex PCR; TCRdb stores in-frame clones only, minus some. The sample lists under 95,000 clones, about 87% occurring once. V dropped 7 bases and J dropped 14 bases, with 21 bases sitting between them. CDR1 is LNHNV, CDR2 YYDKDF, per germline (reference sequence). The length of the CDR3 is 14 residues. As to this clone: The antigen is unknown.

The receptor was isolated from a human donor who was the organ donor for an intestinal transplant. Specimen: unstimulated CD4+ T cells sorted from spleen or lymph node cells, collected before transplant. The chain links TRBV15 to TRBJ1-6; D is uncertain. The DNA of the CDR3 is TGTGCCACCACCGAGGGCGGGAAATTCGGAGCCCTCCACTTT. Translation: CATTEGGKFGALHF. The whole variable domain, remainder taken from reference TRBV15 and TRBJ1-6, is DAMVIQNPRYQVTQFGKPVTLSCSQTLNHNVMYWYQQKSSQAPKLLFHYYDKDFNNEADTPDNFQSRRPNTSFCFLDIRSPGLGDTAMYLCATTEGGKFGALHFGNGTRLTVT.